Listed below are T cell receptor beta chains from one sample, sequenced in a study of brain T cells in children with intractable seizures. Assay: immunoSEQ multiplex PCR; the TCRdb copy retains only in-frame clones and omits some. The data contain around 70,000 clones, more than 85% of them singletons. The specimen was peripheral blood, collected at surgery. These receptors were collected from a boy in the first two years of life with tuberous sclerosis and intractable seizures. Both conserved end residues are part of each CDR3. D genes are given only for firm matches. Rows may omit the clone size; those that give it use once, few, many or a size class.

J gene: TRBJ2-3
D gene: .
V gene: TRBV7-2
clone size: .
CDR3 DNA: TGTGCCAGCAGCTTAGATCGAGTAGGCACAGATACGCAGTATTTT
CDR3 protein: CASSLDRVGTDTQYF

J gene: TRBJ2-1
D gene: .
V gene: TRBV4-1
clone size: .
CDR3 DNA: TGCGCCAGCAGCTGGGAAAGCTCCTACAATGAGCAGTTCTTC
CDR3 protein: CASSWESSYNEQFF

J gene: TRBJ1-5
D gene: TRBD1
V gene: TRBV5-8
clone size: .
CDR3 DNA: TGTGCCAGCAGCCCATTCTCAGGGGGCGATAGCAATCAGCCCCAGCATTTT
CDR3 protein: CASSPFSGGDSNQPQHF

J gene: TRBJ2-4
D gene: TRBD1
V gene: TRBV19
clone size: .
CDR3 DNA: TGTGCCAGTAGTATAGCAAGGACAGGGAAAAACATTCAGTACTTC
CDR3 protein: CASSIARTGKNIQYF

J gene: TRBJ1-2
D gene: .
V gene: TRBV3-1/TRBV3-2
clone size: .
CDR3 DNA: TGTGCCAGCAGCCAAGGAGGAATGGGCTACACCTTC
CDR3 protein: CASSQGGMGYTF

J gene: TRBJ1-2
D gene: TRBD1
V gene: TRBV19
clone size: .
CDR3 DNA: TGTGCCAGTAGAGCAGGGGGGAAATATGGCTACACCTTC
CDR3 protein: CASRAGGKYGYTF

J gene: TRBJ1-2
D gene: .
V gene: TRBV28
clone size: .
CDR3 DNA: TGTGCCAGCAGTTTCGGGGGCAACTATGGCTACACCTTC
CDR3 protein: CASSFGGNYGYTF

J gene: TRBJ2-2
D gene: .
V gene: TRBV7-2
clone size: .
CDR3 DNA: TGTGCCAGCAGCTTAGTTCTGTCCTACGGGGAGCTGTTTTTT
CDR3 protein: CASSLVLSYGELFF

J gene: TRBJ2-4
D gene: TRBD2
V gene: TRBV18
clone size: .
CDR3 DNA: TGTGCCAGCTCACCAACTAGCGGGAAAGCCAAAAACATTCAGTACTTC
CDR3 protein: CASSPTSGKAKNIQYF

J gene: TRBJ1-1
D gene: .
V gene: TRBV4-1
clone size: .
CDR3 DNA: TGCGCCAGCAGCCATGGCGGGGAGAACACTGAAGCTTTCTTT
CDR3 protein: CASSHGGENTEAFF

J gene: TRBJ2-7
D gene: TRBD1
V gene: TRBV7-3
clone size: .
CDR3 DNA: TGTGCCAGCAGCTTAGGCAGGGGGCACTCCTACGAGCAGTACTTC
CDR3 protein: CASSLGRGHSYEQYF

J gene: TRBJ2-5
D gene: .
V gene: TRBV7-9
clone size: once
CDR3 DNA: TGTGCCAGCAGCTTTCCGGAGAAAGAGACCCAGTACTTC
CDR3 protein: CASSFPEKETQYF

J gene: TRBJ2-1
D gene: TRBD2
V gene: TRBV24-1
clone size: once
CDR3 DNA: TGTGCCACCAGTGATTTAAGGACGGTTAGCGGGGAGCAGTTCTTC
CDR3 protein: CATSDLRTVSGEQFF

J gene: TRBJ1-2
D gene: TRBD1
V gene: TRBV2
clone size: once
CDR3 DNA: TGTGCCAGCAGTGGGACAGGGGGTAACTATGGCTACACCTTC
CDR3 protein: CASSGTGGNYGYTF

J gene: TRBJ2-5
D gene: .
V gene: TRBV9
clone size: .
CDR3 DNA: TGTGCCAGCAGCGTAAGGGCGCAAGAGACCCAGTACTTC
CDR3 protein: CASSVRAQETQYF

J gene: TRBJ2-7
D gene: .
V gene: TRBV29-1
clone size: .
CDR3 DNA: TGCAGCACCTCGGGACCCCGAACCTACGAGCAGTACTTC
CDR3 protein: CSTSGPRTYEQYF

J gene: TRBJ2-7
D gene: .
V gene: TRBV2
clone size: .
CDR3 DNA: TGTGCCAGCAGTGCAAACAGGGGAGGCGAGCAGTACTTC
CDR3 protein: CASSANRGGEQYF

J gene: TRBJ1-2
D gene: .
V gene: TRBV30
clone size: .
CDR3 DNA: TGTGCCTGGAGTGTTTCCGCAGCTAACTATGGCTACACCTTC
CDR3 protein: CAWSVSAANYGYTF

J gene: TRBJ2-7
D gene: .
V gene: TRBV5-1
clone size: .
CDR3 DNA: TGCGCCAGCAGCAGAGATGGGGGCCCGGGCTCCGAGCAGTACTTC
CDR3 protein: CASSRDGGPGSEQYF

J gene: TRBJ1-2
D gene: .
V gene: TRBV12-3/TRBV12-4
clone size: .
CDR3 DNA: TGTGCCAGCAGTTTCGGCACAGGGTATGGCTACACCTTC
CDR3 protein: CASSFGTGYGYTF

J gene: TRBJ2-3
D gene: TRBD2
V gene: TRBV28
clone size: .
CDR3 DNA: TGTGCCAGCTTGGGGCTAGCGGAAGATACGCAGTATTTT
CDR3 protein: CASLGLAEDTQYF

J gene: TRBJ2-2
D gene: TRBD1
V gene: TRBV7-6
clone size: once
CDR3 DNA: TGTGCCAGCAGCGGTTATACAGGACAGGGGGTGGCCGGGGAGCTGTTTTTT
CDR3 protein: CASSGYTGQGVAGELFF

J gene: TRBJ2-1
D gene: TRBD2
V gene: TRBV27
clone size: .
CDR3 DNA: TGTGCCAGCAGTCTAAACCCCGGGACTAGCGGGAACCATGAGCAGTTCTTC
CDR3 protein: CASSLNPGTSGNHEQFF

J gene: TRBJ2-7
D gene: TRBD1
V gene: TRBV6-2/TRBV6-3
clone size: .
CDR3 DNA: TGTGCCAGCAGTTACTCGGGACAGGGGGGTGAGCAGTACTTC
CDR3 protein: CASSYSGQGGEQYF

J gene: TRBJ1-3
D gene: .
V gene: TRBV19
clone size: once
CDR3 DNA: TGTGCCATCTCGACAGCCGAGAACGGAAACACCATATATTTT
CDR3 protein: CAISTAENGNTIYF

J gene: TRBJ2-7
D gene: .
V gene: TRBV19
clone size: .
CDR3 DNA: TGTGCCAGCTCCACCCTGGGAGGATACGAGCAGTACTTC
CDR3 protein: CASSTLGGYEQYF

J gene: TRBJ1-6
D gene: .
V gene: TRBV21-1
clone size: .
CDR3 DNA: TGTGCCAGCAGCAAAGCGCTGGACAGGGGGCATTCACCCCTCCACTTT
CDR3 protein: CASSKALDRGHSPLHF

J gene: TRBJ1-1
D gene: .
V gene: TRBV5-1
clone size: .
CDR3 DNA: TGCGCCAGCAGCAAATGGGAAGCCGGGAACACTGAAGCTTTCTTT
CDR3 protein: CASSKWEAGNTEAFF

J gene: TRBJ2-6
D gene: .
V gene: TRBV5-1
clone size: .
CDR3 DNA: TGCGCCAGCAGCTTAAGATTGACAGGAAACTCTGGGGCCAACGTCCTGACTTTC
CDR3 protein: CASSLRLTGNSGANVLTF

J gene: TRBJ2-1
D gene: .
V gene: TRBV11-2
clone size: .
CDR3 DNA: TGTGCCAGCAGCCCCGCGGAAGACTACATCAATGAGCAGTTCTTC
CDR3 protein: CASSPAEDYINEQFF

J gene: TRBJ2-3
D gene: TRBD2
V gene: TRBV11-3
clone size: once
CDR3 DNA: TGTGCCAGCAGCTTGGGGGGACTAGCGGCTAGCACAGATACGCAGTATTTT
CDR3 protein: CASSLGGLAASTDTQYF

J gene: TRBJ1-5
D gene: .
V gene: TRBV6-2/TRBV6-3
clone size: .
CDR3 DNA: TGTGCCAGCAGTTACTCAAAAGGGTCGCTTAGCAATCAGCCCCAGCATTTT
CDR3 protein: CASSYSKGSLSNQPQHF

J gene: TRBJ2-6
D gene: TRBD1
V gene: TRBV15
clone size: .
CDR3 DNA: TGTGCCACCAGCAGAGAAAACAGGGGATCTGGGGCCAACGTCCTGACTTTC
CDR3 protein: CATSRENRGSGANVLTF

J gene: TRBJ2-2
D gene: TRBD2
V gene: TRBV5-6
clone size: .
CDR3 DNA: TGTGCCAGCGGACTAGACAGAGGCGGGGAGCTGTTTTTT
CDR3 protein: CASGLDRGGELFF

J gene: TRBJ2-7
D gene: .
V gene: TRBV6-1
clone size: .
CDR3 DNA: TGTGCCAGCAGTGAAGATTGGGGGGGCGGCTACGAGCAGTACTTC
CDR3 protein: CASSEDWGGGYEQYF

J gene: TRBJ2-3
D gene: .
V gene: TRBV2
clone size: .
CDR3 DNA: TGTGCCAGCGGGTGGCGGGGCCGGGGCACAGATACGCAGTATTTT
CDR3 protein: CASGWRGRGTDTQYF

J gene: TRBJ1-1
D gene: .
V gene: TRBV29-1
clone size: .
CDR3 DNA: TGCAGCGCCCAGGGGCTGGGACGGAACACTGAAGCTTTCTTT
CDR3 protein: CSAQGLGRNTEAFF

J gene: TRBJ2-7
D gene: .
V gene: TRBV5-1
clone size: .
CDR3 DNA: TGCGCCAGCAGCTCATCGAGCTCCTACGAGCAGTACTTC
CDR3 protein: CASSSSSSYEQYF

J gene: TRBJ2-1
D gene: .
V gene: TRBV11-2
clone size: .
CDR3 DNA: TGTGCCAGCAGCCCAAGTGGGGGGATACGGACCCTACCTAATGAGCAGTTCTTC
CDR3 protein: CASSPSGGIRTLPNEQFF

J gene: TRBJ2-1
D gene: TRBD1
V gene: TRBV6-2/TRBV6-3
clone size: .
CDR3 DNA: TGTGCCAGCAGTTATCAGGGGGTCAATGAGCAGTTCTTC
CDR3 protein: CASSYQGVNEQFF

J gene: TRBJ2-7
D gene: .
V gene: TRBV4-1
clone size: .
CDR3 DNA: TGCGCCAGCAGCCAAGTTCAGATTACGCCCGAGCAGTACTTC
CDR3 protein: CASSQVQITPEQYF

J gene: TRBJ2-5
D gene: .
V gene: TRBV6-5
clone size: once
CDR3 DNA: TGTGCCAGCTGTCAGGCAAAAGAGACCCAGTACTTC
CDR3 protein: CASCQAKETQYF

J gene: TRBJ2-1
D gene: TRBD2
V gene: TRBV6-2/TRBV6-3
clone size: .
CDR3 DNA: TGTGCCAGCAGTTACTGGGAGGGAGAGCAGTTCTTC
CDR3 protein: CASSYWEGEQFF

J gene: TRBJ1-2
D gene: .
V gene: TRBV9
clone size: .
CDR3 DNA: TGTGCCAGCAGCGTAGGCCTCTTCAGTGGCTACACCTTC
CDR3 protein: CASSVGLFSGYTF

J gene: TRBJ1-2
D gene: TRBD1
V gene: TRBV2
clone size: .
CDR3 DNA: TGTGCCAGCAGATCCGGGACAGGGGGCCTTGGCTACACCTTC
CDR3 protein: CASRSGTGGLGYTF

J gene: TRBJ2-2
D gene: TRBD1
V gene: TRBV24-1
clone size: .
CDR3 DNA: TGTGCCACCAGTGGGGACAGGAACACCGGGGAGCTGTTTTTT
CDR3 protein: CATSGDRNTGELFF

J gene: TRBJ2-5
D gene: .
V gene: TRBV19
clone size: .
CDR3 DNA: TGTGCCAGTAGTATGAGCGGGCGTCTCCAAGAGACCCAGTACTTC
CDR3 protein: CASSMSGRLQETQYF

J gene: TRBJ1-1
D gene: .
V gene: TRBV30
clone size: .
CDR3 DNA: TGTGCCTGGAGTCTGGGGGGTGCAGGGACCGCTGAAGCTTTCTTT
CDR3 protein: CAWSLGGAGTAEAFF

J gene: TRBJ1-6
D gene: .
V gene: TRBV6-4
clone size: .
CDR3 DNA: TGTGCCAGCAGTGGGACGGGAGACTCACCCCTCCACTTT
CDR3 protein: CASSGTGDSPLHF

J gene: TRBJ1-1
D gene: .
V gene: TRBV4-1
clone size: .
CDR3 DNA: TGCGCCAGCAGCCAAGGGGTGCAAGGAACGAAGAATTTT
CDR3 protein: CASSQGVQGTKNF

J gene: TRBJ1-2
D gene: TRBD1
V gene: TRBV6-5
clone size: .
CDR3 DNA: TGTGCCAGCAGACAGGGGGTAAAGTATGGCTACACCTTC
CDR3 protein: CASRQGVKYGYTF

J gene: TRBJ2-1
D gene: TRBD2
V gene: TRBV7-9
clone size: .
CDR3 DNA: TGTGCCAGCAGCTTAGGAGCGGGGGCCACCTACAATGAGCAGTTCTTC
CDR3 protein: CASSLGAGATYNEQFF

J gene: TRBJ2-7
D gene: TRBD1
V gene: TRBV25-1
clone size: .
CDR3 DNA: TGTGCCAGCAGTGACGGGACAGGGACCCCCTACGAGCAGTACTTC
CDR3 protein: CASSDGTGTPYEQYF